This TCR beta chain was obtained from a study of graft-versus-host responses after intestinal transplantation. On the study more broadly: Anti-thymocyte globulin was used for induction in all recipients, who then took tacrolimus and steroids for approximately 3 years.

Only in-frame clones appear in the TCRdb table, and some are missing; sequencing was by immunoSEQ multiplex PCR. The data show about 88,000 clones, with 91% seen just once and approximately 0.35% held by the top ten. The J segment lost 1 base and the V segment lost 0 bases, leaving 10 bases of the junction unmatched. This CDR3 spans 18 amino acids. CDR1 and CDR2 from the germline V gene are SGHRS and YFSETQ. In regard to this clone: Its antigen is still unknown.

Study-wide findings and caveats: The presence of high graft-versus-host to host-versus-graft clonal ratios in allografts characterized patients with graft-donor T cell macrochimerism. Early post-transplant HvG declines showed an association with peak circulating GvH clone levels.

The chain couples TRBV5-1 to TRBJ2-7; 10 positions agree with TRBD1. This material consisted of unstimulated CD4+ T cells sorted from spleen or lymph node cells, taken before transplant. The sequence was obtained from a human donor who was the organ donor for an intestinal transplant. The CDR3 region is CASSLGTGGRGASYEQYF. CDR3 in DNA: TGCGCCAGCAGCTTGGGGACAGGGGGTAGGGGGGCTTCCTACGAGCAGTACTTC. The full variable domain, in which reference TRBV5-1 and TRBJ2-7 provide the parts outside the CDR3, is KAGVTQTPRYLIKTRGQQVTLSCSPISGHRSVSWYQQTPGQGLQFLFEYFSETQRNKGNFPGRFSGRQFSNSRSEMNVSTLELGDSALYLCASSLGTGGRGASYEQYFGPGTRLTVT.